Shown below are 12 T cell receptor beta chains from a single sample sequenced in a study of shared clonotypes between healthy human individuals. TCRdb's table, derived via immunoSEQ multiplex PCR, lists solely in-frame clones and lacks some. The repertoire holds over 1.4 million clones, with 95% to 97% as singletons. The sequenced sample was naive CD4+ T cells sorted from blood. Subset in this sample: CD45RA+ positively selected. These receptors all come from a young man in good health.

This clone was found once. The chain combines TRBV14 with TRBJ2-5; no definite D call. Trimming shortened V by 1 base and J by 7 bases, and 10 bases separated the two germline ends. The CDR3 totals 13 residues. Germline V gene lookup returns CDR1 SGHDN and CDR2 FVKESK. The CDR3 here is CASSQAQPGTQYF. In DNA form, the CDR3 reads TGTGCCAGCAGCCAAGCCCAGCCCGGGACCCAGTACTTC.

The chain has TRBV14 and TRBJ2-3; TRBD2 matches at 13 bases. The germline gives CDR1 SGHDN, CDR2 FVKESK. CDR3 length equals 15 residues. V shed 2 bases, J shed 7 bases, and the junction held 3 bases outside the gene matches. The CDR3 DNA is TGTGCCAGCAGCCAACTACTAGCGGGAGGGAATACGCAGTATTTT. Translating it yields CASSQLLAGGNTQYF.

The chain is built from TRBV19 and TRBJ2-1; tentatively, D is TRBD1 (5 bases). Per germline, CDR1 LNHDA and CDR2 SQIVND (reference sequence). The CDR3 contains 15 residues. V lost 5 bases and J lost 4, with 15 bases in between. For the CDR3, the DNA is TGTGCCAGTAGTCCTGTCCAGGGTCGGTACAATGAGCAGTTCTTC. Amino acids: CASSPVQGRYNEQFF. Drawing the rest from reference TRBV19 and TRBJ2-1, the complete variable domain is DGGITQSPKYLFRKEGQNVTLSCEQNLNHDAMYWYRQDPGQGLRLIYYSQIVNDFQKGDIAEGYSVSREKKESFPLTVTSAQKNPTAFYLCASSPVQGRYNEQFFGPGTRLTVL.

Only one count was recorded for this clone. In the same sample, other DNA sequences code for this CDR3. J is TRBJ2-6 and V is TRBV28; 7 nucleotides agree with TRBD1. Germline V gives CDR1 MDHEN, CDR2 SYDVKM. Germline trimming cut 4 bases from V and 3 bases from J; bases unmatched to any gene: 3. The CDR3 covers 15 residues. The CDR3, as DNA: TGTGCCAGCAGTTCAACAGGGGTTGGGGCCAACGTCCTGACTTTC. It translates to CASSSTGVGANVLTF.

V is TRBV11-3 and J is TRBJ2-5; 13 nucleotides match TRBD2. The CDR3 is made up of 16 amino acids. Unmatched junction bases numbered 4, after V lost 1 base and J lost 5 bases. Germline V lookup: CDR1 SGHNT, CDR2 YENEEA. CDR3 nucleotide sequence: TGTGCCAGCAGCTTAGGGCAACTAGCGGGAGGGGAGACCCAGTACTTC. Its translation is CASSLGQLAGGETQYF.

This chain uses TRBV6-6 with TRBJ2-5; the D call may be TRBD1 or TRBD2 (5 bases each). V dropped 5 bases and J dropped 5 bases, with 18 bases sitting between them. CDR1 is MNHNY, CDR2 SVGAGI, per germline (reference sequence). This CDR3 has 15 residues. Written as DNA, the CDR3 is TGTGCCAGCAGTAGCGGACATCTCGGGTGGGAGACCCAGTACTTC. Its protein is CASSSGHLGWETQYF.

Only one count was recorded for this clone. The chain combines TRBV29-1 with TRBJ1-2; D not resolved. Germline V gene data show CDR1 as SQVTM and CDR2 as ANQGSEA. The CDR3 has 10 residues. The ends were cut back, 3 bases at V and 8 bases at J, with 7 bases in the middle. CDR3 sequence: CSVEMEGYTF. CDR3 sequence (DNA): TGCAGCGTTGAGATGGAAGGCTACACCTTC. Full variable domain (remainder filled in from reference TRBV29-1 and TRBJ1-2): SAVISQKPSRDICQRGTSLTIQCQVDSQVTMMFWYRQQPGQSLTLIATANQGSEATYESGFVIDKFPISRPNLTFSTLTVSNMSPEDSSIYLCSVEMEGYTFGSGTRLTVV.

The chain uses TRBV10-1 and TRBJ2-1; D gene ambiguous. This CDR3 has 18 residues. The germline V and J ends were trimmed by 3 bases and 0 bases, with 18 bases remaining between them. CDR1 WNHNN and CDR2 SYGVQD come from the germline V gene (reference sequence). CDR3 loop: CASSDTARGLSSYNEQFF. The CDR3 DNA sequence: TGCGCCAGCAGTGACACAGCCCGTGGTTTGAGCTCCTACAATGAGCAGTTCTTC.

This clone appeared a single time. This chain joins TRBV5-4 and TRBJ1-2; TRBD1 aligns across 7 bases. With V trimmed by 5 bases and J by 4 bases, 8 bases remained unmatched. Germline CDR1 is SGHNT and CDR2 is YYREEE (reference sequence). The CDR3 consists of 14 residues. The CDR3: CASSFTGTAYGYTF. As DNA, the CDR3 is TGTGCCAGCAGTTTCACCGGGACAGCCTATGGCTACACCTTC.

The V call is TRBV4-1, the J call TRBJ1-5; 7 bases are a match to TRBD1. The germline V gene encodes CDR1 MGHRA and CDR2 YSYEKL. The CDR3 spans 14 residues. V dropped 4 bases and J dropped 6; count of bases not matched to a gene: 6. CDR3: CASSRGQDGQPQHF. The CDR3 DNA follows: TGCGCCAGCAGCCGCGGACAGGACGGTCAGCCCCAGCATTTT.

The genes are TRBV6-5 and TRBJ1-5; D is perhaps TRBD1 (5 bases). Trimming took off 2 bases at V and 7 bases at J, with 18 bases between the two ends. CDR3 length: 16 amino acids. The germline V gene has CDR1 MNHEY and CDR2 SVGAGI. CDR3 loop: CASSYTATPGQQPQHF. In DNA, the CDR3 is TGTGCCAGCAGTTACACAGCTACCCCGGGGCAACAGCCCCAGCATTTT.

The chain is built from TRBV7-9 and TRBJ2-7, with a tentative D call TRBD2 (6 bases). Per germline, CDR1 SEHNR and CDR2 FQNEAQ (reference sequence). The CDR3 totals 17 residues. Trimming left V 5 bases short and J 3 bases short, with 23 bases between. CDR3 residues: CASSLLPPGLHSYEQYF. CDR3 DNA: TGTGCCAGCAGCCTCCTCCCGCCGGGACTTCATAGCTACGAGCAGTACTTC.